This T cell receptor (beta chain) was identified in a study of blood T cell repertoires in COVID-19. Overall study context: Sites in the United States, Italy and Spain provided acute and convalescent COVID-19 samples.

Trimming left V 3 bases short and J 8 bases short, with 12 bases between. This CDR3 region has 13 residues. CDR1 is KGHDR, CDR2 SFDVKD, per germline. How the authors handled the data: Amplification with reference gene primers provided the estimates of nucleated cell counts. Assay used: immunoSEQ multiplex PCR; TCRdb lists only in-frame clones, some missing. For V, J and clone size, that table is used; D and trimming come from the DNA. Of some 170,000 clones in the sample, around 83% were seen once. The clonotype comes from an older woman with acute or convalescent COVID-19. V usage is TRBV24-1 and J usage is TRBJ1-2; the D is unclear. The sequenced sample was peripheral blood. This CDR3 reads CATSDTPSSGYTF. CDR3 nucleotides: TGTGCCACCAGTGATACACCGTCATCCGGCTACACCTTC.